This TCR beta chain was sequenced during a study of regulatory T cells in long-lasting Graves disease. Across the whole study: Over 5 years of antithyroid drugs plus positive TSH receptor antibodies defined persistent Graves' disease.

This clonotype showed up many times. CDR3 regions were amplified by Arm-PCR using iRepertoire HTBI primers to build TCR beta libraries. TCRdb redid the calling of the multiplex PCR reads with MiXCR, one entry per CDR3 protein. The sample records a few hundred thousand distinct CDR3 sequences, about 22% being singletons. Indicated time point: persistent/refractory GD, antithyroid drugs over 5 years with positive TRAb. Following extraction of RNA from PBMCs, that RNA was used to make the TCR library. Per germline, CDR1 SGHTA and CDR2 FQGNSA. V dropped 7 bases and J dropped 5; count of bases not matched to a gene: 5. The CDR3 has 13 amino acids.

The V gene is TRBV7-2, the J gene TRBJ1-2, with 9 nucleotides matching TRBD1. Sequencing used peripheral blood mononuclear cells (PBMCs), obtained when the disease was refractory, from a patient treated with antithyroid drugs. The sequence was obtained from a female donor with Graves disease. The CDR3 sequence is CASMIQGAYGYTF. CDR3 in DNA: TGTGCCAGCATGATACAGGGGGCGTATGGCTACACCTTC.